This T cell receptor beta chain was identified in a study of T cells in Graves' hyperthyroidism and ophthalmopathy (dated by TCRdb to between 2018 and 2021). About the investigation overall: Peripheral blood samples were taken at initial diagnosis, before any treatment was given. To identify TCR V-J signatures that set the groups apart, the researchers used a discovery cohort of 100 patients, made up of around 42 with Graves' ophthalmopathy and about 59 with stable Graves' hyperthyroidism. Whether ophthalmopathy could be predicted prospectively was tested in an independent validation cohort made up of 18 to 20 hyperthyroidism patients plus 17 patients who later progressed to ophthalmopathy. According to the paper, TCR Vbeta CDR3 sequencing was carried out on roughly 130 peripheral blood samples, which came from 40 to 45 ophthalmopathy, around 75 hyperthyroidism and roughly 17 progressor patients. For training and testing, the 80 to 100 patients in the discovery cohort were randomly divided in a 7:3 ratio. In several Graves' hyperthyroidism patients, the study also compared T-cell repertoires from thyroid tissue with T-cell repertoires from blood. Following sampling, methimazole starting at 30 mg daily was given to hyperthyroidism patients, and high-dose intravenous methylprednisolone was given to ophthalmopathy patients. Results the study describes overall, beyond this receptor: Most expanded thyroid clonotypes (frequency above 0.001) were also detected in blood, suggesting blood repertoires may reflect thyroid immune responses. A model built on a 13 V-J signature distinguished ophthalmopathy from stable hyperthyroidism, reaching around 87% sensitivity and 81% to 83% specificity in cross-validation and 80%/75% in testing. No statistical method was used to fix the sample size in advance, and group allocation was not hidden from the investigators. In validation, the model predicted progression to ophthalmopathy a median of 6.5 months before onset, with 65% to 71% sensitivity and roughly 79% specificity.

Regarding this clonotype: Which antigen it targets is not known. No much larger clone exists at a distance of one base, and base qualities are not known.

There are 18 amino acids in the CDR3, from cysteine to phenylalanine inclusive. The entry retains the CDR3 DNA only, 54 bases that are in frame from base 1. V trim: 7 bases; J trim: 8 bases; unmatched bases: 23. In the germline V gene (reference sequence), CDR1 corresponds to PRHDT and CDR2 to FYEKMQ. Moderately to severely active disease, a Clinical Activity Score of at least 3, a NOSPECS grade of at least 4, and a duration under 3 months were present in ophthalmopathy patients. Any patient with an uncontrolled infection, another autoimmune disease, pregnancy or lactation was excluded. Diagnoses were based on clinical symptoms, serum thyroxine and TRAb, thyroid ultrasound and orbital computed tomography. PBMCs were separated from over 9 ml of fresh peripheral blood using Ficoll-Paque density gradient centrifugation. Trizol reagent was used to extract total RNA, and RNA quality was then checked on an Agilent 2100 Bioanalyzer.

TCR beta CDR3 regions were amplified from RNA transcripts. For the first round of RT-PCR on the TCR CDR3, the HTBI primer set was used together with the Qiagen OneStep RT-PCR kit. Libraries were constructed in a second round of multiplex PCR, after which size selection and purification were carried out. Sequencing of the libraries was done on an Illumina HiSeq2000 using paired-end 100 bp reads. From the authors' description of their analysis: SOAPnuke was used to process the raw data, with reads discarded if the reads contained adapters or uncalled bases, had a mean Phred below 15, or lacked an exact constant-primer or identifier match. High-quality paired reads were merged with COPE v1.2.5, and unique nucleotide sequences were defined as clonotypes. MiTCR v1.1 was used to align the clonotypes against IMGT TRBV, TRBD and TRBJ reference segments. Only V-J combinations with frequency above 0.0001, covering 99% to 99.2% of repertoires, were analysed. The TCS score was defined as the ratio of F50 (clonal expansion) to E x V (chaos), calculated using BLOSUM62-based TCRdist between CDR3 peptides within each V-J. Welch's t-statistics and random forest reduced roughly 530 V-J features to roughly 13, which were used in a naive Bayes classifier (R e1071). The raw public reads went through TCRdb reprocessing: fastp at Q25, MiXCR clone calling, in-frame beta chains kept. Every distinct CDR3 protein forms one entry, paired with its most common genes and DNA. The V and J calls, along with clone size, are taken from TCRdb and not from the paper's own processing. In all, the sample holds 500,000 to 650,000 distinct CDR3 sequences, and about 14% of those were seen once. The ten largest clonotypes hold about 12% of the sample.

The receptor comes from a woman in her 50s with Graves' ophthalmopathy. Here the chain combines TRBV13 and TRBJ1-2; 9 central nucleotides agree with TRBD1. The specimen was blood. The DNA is TGTGCCAGCATCCCCGCCGAGGACAGGGGATCGTTCGGAGAGGGCTACACCTTC. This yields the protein CASIPAEDRGSFGEGYTF.